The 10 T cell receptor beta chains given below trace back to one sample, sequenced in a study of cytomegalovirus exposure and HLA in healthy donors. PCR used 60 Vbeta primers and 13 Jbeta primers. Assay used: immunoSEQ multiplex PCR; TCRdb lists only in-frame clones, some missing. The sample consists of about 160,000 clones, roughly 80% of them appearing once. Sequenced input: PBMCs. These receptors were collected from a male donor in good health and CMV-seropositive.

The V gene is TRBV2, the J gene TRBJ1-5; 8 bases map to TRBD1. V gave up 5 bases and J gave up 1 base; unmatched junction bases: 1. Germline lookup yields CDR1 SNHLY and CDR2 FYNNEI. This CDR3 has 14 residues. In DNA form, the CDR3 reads TGTGCCAGCAGTCGGACAGGGAGCAATCAGCCCCAGCATTTT. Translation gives CASSRTGSNQPQHF.

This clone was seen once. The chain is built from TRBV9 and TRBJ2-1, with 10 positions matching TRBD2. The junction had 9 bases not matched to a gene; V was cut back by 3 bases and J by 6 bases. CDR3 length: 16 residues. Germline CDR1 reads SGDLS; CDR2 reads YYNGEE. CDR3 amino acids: CASSAGPSGRGNEQFF. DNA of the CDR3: TGTGCCAGCAGCGCAGGACCTAGCGGGAGAGGCAATGAGCAGTTCTTC.

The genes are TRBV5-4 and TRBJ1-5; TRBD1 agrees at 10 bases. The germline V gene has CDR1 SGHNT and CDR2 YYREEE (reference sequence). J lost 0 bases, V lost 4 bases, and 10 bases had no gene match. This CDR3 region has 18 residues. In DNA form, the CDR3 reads TGTGCCAGCAGCAACCGGGACAGGGGACGCAATAGCAATCAGCCCCAGCATTTT. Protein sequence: CASSNRDRGRNSNQPQHF.

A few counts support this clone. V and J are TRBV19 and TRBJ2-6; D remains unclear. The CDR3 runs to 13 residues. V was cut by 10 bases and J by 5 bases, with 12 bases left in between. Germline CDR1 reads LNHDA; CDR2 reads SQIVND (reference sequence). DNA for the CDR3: TGTGCCACCCGGAGAAACCGGGCCAACGTCCTGACTTTC. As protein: CATRRNRANVLTF. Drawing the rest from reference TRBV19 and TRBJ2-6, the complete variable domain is DGGITQSPKYLFRKEGQNVTLSCEQNLNHDAMYWYRQDPGQGLRLIYYSQIVNDFQKGDIAEGYSVSREKKESFPLTVTSAQKNPTAFYLCATRRNRANVLTFGAGSRLTVL.

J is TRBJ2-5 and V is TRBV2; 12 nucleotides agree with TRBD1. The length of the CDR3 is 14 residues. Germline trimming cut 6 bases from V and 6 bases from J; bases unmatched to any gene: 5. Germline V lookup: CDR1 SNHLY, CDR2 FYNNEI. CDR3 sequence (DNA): TGTGCCAGCAGGGGGACAGGGGGCGGGAAGACCCAGTACTTC. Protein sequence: CASRGTGGGKTQYF.

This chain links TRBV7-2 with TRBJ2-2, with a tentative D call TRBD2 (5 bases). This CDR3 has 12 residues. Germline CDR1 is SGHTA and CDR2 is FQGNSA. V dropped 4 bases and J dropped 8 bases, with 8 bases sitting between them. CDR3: CASSSSGGELFF. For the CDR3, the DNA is TGTGCCAGCAGCTCCTCGGGAGGGGAGCTGTTTTTT.

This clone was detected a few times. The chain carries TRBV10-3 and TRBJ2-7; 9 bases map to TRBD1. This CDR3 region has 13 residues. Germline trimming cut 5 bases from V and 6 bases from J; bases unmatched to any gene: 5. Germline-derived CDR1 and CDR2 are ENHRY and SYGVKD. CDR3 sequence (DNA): TGTGCCATCAGTCGGGACAGGGTATCCGAGCAGTACTTC. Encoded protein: CAISRDRVSEQYF.

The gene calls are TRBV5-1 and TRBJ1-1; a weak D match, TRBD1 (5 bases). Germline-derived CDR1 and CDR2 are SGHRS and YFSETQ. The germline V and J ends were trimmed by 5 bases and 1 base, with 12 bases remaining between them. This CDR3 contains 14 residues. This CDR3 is CASRIPGQNTEAFF. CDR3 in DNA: TGCGCCAGCAGAATCCCAGGACAGAACACTGAAGCTTTCTTT.

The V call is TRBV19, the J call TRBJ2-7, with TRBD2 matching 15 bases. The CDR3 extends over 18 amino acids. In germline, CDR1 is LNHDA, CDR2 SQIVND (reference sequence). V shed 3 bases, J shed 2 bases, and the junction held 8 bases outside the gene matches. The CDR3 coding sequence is TGTGCCAGTAGTATGGGACTAGCGGGAGGTGCCACGACCTACGAGCAGTACTTC. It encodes CASSMGLAGGATTYEQYF.

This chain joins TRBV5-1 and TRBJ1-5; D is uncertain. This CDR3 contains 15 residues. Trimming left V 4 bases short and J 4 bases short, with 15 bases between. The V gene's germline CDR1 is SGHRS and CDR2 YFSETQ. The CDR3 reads CASSKADPRNQPQHF. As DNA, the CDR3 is TGCGCCAGCAGCAAAGCTGACCCGAGGAATCAGCCCCAGCATTTT.